The 9 T cell receptor beta chains below all came from one sample that was sequenced in a study of T cell repertoires in cytomegalovirus infection. TCRdb re-called the reads through MiXCR, storing one row per CDR3 protein. The table records roughly 640,000 distinct CDR3 sequences, less than 25% of them present only once. Sequenced: CD8+ T cells from PBMCs. The origin of the receptors is a human donor in good health (CMV status not recorded). Some clones in this sample may be carry-over from other donors' samples.

The chain uses TRBV6-2 or TRBV6-3 and TRBJ1-1, with no clear D. The CDR3 covers 13 residues. Trimming removed 4 bases from V and 4 bases from J, with 10 bases in between. Germline V lookup: CDR1 MNHEY, CDR2 SVGEGT. DNA for the CDR3: TGTGCCAGCAGTTTCTCAAGCGCCACTGAAGCTTTCTTT. This translates into CASSFSSATEAFF.

The sample holds a few counts of this clonotype. This chain uses TRBV4-1 with TRBJ2-6; D unresolved. The germline V gene encodes CDR1 MGHRA and CDR2 YSYEKL. The V end lost 1 base, the J end lost 0 bases, and 16 bases lay between the germline ends. The CDR3 runs 19 residues. The CDR3 DNA sequence: TGCGCCAGCAGCCAAGCGGTTCCGGGTGGAACCTCTGGGGCCAACGTCCTGACTTTC. It translates to CASSQAVPGGTSGANVLTF.

The chain couples TRBV6-1 to TRBJ1-5; D uncertain. The CDR3 contains 12 residues. V was pared by 5 bases and J by 11 bases, with 13 bases between. The germline CDR1 and CDR2 sequences are MNHNS and SASEGT. The CDR3 coding sequence is TGTGCCAGCAGTTCGGACCTCCGGGCCCAGCATTTT. This encodes CASSSDLRAQHF.

This clonotype was picked up many times. V usage is TRBV7-2 and J usage is TRBJ2-1; tentatively, D is TRBD2 (7 bases). The CDR3 extends over 14 amino acids. Germline V lookup: CDR1 SGHTA, CDR2 FQGNSA. The V and J ends lost 3 bases and 2 bases respectively, with 8 bases between them. The CDR3 DNA sequence: TGTGCCAGCAGCTTCGGGGGGCCCTACAATGAGCAGTTCTTC. Protein sequence: CASSFGGPYNEQFF.

CDR3 coding DNA: TGCGCCAGCAGCCAAGTGACAGGGGAAACCGGGGAGCTGTTTTTT. Protein product: CASSQVTGETGELFF. This chain uses TRBV4-1 with TRBJ2-2, with 8 bases lining up with TRBD1. The CDR3 runs to 15 residues. The germline gives CDR1 MGHRA, CDR2 YSYEKL. The V segment lost 1 base and the J segment 5 bases; nucleotides outside the gene matches: 3.

The chain combines TRBV6-5 with TRBJ2-1; 7 nucleotides line up with TRBD1. This CDR3 spans 14 amino acids. CDR1 is MNHEY and CDR2 is SVGAGI in the germline V gene. Trimming at V came to 6 bases and at J to 2 bases, leaving 4 bases not matched to a gene. The CDR3 nucleotides read TGTGCCAGCAGGACAGGGAGCCCCTACAATGAGCAGTTCTTC. Protein: CASRTGSPYNEQFF.

This clonotype came up many times. The gene calls are TRBV6-1 and TRBJ2-7; a weak D match, TRBD1 (5 bases). Germline lookup yields CDR1 MNHNS and CDR2 SASEGT. V was shortened by 3 bases and J by 6 bases, with 12 bases between the two germline ends. The CDR3 consists of 13 residues. The CDR3 coding sequence is TGTGCCAGCAGTGATTACTGGACATCCGAGCAGTACTTC. Its translation: CASSDYWTSEQYF.

This chain joins TRBV6-2 or TRBV6-3 and TRBJ1-3; 7 nucleotides line up with TRBD1. In germline, CDR1 is MNHEY, CDR2 SVGEGT. The CDR3 is made up of 15 amino acids. V shed 3 bases, J shed 3 bases, and the junction held 5 bases outside the gene matches. The CDR3 bases are TGTGCCAGCAGTTATTTCGGGACAGTTGGAAACACCATATATTTT. Its translation is CASSYFGTVGNTIYF.

The chain employs TRBV19 and TRBJ1-1, with D uncertain. The V gene's germline CDR1 is LNHDA and CDR2 SQIVND (reference sequence). The CDR3 loop spans 13 amino acids. Trimming stripped 5 bases from V and 1 base from J, with 8 bases between. The CDR3 loop reads CASSPTQNTEAFF. The DNA of the CDR3 is TGTGCCAGTAGTCCAACACAGAACACTGAAGCTTTCTTT.